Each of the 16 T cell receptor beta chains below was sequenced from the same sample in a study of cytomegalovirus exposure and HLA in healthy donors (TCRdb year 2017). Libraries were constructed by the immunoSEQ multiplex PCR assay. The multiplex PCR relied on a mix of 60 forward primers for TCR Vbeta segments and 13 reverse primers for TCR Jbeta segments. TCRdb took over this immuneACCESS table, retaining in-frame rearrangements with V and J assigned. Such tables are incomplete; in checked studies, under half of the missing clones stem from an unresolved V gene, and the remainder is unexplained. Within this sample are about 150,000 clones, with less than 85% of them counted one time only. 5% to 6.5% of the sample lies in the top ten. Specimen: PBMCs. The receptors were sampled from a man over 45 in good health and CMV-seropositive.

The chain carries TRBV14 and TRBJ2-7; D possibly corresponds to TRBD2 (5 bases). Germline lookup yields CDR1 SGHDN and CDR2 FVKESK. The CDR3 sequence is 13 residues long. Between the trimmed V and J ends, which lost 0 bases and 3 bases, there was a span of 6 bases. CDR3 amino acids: CASSQDRGYEQYF. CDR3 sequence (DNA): TGTGCCAGCAGCCAAGATCGGGGCTACGAGCAGTACTTC.

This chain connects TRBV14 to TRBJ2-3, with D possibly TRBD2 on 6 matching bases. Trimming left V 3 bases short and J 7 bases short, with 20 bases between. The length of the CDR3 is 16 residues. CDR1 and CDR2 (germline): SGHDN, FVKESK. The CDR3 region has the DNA TGTGCCAGCAGCCACTATGGGACTCCCAGGGTCAATACGCAGTATTTT. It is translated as CASSHYGTPRVNTQYF. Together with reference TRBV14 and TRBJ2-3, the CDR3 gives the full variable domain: EAGVTQFPSHSVIEKGQTVTLRCDPISGHDNLYWYRRVMGKEIKFLLHFVKESKQDESGMPNNRFLAERTGGTYSTLKVQPAELEDSGVYFCASSHYGTPRVNTQYFGPGTRLTVL.

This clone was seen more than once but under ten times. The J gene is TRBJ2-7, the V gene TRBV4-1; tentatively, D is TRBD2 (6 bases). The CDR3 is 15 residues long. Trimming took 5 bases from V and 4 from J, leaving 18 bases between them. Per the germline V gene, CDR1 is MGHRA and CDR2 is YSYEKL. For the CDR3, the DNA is TGCGCCAGCAGCAAAGGCGGGACGGTGCTTTACGAGCAGTACTTC. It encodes CASSKGGTVLYEQYF.

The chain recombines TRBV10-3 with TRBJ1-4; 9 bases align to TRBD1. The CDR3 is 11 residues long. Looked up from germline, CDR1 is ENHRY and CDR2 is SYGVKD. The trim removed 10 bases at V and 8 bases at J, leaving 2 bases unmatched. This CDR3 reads CATGTGEKLFF. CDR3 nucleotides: TGTGCCACCGGGACAGGGGAAAAACTGTTTTTT.

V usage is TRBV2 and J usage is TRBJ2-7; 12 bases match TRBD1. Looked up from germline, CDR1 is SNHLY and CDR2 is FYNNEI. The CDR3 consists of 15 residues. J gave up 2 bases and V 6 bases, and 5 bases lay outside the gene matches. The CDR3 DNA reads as TGTGCCAGCAGGGGACAGGGGGCTATAACCTACGAGCAGTACTTC. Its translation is CASRGQGAITYEQYF.

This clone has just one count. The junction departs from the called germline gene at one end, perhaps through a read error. CDR3 region: CSSSRFTGDEKLFF. The DNA for the CDR3 is TGTTCCAGCAGTCGCTTTACAGGGGATGAAAAACTGTTTTTT. V usage is TRBV7-9 and J usage is TRBJ1-4; 7 nucleotides align to TRBD1. In germline, CDR1 is SEHNR, CDR2 FQNEAQ (reference sequence). CDR3 length: 14 amino acids. Full variable domain (outside the CDR3, taken from reference TRBV7-9 and TRBJ1-4): DTGVSQNPRHKITKRGQNVTFRCDPISEHNRLYWYRQTLGQGPEFLTYFQNEAQLEKSRLLSDRFSAERPKGSFSTLEIQRTEQGDSAMYLCSSSRFTGDEKLFFGSGTQLSVL.

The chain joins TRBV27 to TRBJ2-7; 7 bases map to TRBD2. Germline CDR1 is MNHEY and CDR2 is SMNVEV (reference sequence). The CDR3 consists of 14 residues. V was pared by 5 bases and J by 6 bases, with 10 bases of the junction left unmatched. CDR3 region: CASSLEKAGLEQYF. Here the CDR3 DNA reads TGTGCCAGCAGTCTAGAAAAAGCGGGACTCGAGCAGTACTTC.

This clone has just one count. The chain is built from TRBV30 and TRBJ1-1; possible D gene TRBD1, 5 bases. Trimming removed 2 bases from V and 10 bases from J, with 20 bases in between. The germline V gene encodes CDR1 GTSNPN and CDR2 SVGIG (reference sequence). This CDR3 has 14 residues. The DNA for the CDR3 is TGTGCCTGGAGTTTCGGACATCCTCCCGGATCAGCTTTCTTT. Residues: CAWSFGHPPGSAFF.

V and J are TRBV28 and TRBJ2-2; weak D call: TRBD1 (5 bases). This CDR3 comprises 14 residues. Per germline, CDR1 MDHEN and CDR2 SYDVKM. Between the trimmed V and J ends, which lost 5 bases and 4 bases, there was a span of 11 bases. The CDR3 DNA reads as TGTGCCAGCAGTCACCGAAGGGGCACCGGGGAGCTGTTTTTT. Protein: CASSHRRGTGELFF.

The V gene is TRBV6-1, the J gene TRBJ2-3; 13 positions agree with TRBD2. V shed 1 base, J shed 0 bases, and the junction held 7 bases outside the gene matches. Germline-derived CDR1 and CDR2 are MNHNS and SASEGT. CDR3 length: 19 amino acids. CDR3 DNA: TGTGCCAGCAGTGAAGAAGAGTGGGGACTAGCGGGAAGCACAGATACGCAGTATTTT. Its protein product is CASSEEEWGLAGSTDTQYF.

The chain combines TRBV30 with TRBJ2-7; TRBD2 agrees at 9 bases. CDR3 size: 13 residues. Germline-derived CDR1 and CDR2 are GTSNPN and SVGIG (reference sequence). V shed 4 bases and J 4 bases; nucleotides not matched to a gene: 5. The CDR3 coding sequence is TGTGCCTGGACCGGGACTAGCCAGTACGAGCAGTACTTC. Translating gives CAWTGTSQYEQYF.

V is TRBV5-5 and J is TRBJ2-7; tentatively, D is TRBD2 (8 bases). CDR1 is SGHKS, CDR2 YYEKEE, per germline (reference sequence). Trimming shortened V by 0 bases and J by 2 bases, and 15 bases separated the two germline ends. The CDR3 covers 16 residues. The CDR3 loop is CASSLAFSGTAYEQYF. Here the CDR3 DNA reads TGTGCCAGCAGCTTGGCTTTTAGCGGGACAGCCTACGAGCAGTACTTC.

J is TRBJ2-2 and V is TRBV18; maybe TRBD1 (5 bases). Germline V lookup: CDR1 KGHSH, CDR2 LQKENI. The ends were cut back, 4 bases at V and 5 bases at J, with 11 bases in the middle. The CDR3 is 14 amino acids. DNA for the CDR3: TGTGCCAGCTCACTACAGGTTGGAACCGGGGAGCTGTTTTTT. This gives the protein CASSLQVGTGELFF.

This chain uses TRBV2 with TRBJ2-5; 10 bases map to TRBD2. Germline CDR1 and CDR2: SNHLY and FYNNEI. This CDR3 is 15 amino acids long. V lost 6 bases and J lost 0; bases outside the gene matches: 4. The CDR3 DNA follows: TGTGCCAGCAGCTCGGGGACTAGCGACCAAGAGACCCAGTACTTC. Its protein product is CASSSGTSDQETQYF.

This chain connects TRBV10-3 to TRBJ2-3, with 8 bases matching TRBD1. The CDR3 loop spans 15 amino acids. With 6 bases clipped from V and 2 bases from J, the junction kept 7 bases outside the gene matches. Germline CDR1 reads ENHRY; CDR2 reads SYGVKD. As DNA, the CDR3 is TGTGCCATCAGGACAGGGGACTCCACCACAGATACGCAGTATTTT. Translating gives CAIRTGDSTTDTQYF.

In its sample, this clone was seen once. CDR3 residues: CASSMGLDNEQFF. The CDR3 DNA reads as TGTGCCAGCAGCATGGGTCTAGACAATGAGCAGTTCTTC. This chain connects TRBV11-2 to TRBJ2-1; D is unclear. Germline CDR1 reads SGHAT; CDR2 reads FQNNGV. There are 13 residues in the CDR3. Trimming cost V 5 bases and J 5 bases, with 10 bases left between them.